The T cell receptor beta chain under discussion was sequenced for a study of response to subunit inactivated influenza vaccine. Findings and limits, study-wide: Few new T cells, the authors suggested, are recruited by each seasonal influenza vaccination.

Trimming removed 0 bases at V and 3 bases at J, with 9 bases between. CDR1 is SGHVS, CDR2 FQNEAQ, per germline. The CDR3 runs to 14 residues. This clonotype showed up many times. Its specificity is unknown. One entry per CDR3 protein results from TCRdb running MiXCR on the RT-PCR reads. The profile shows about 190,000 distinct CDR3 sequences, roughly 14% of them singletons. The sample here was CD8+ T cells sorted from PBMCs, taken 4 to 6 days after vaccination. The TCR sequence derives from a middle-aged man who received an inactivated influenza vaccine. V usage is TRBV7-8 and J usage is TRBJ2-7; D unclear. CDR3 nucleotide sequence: TGTGCCAGCAGCTTAGCCCCCCATGGCTACGAGCAGTACTTC. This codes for CASSLAPHGYEQYF.